Included here is one TCR beta chain sequence, with context. Source study methods: Scientists estimated how many nucleated cells there were by amplifying reference gene primers. Clones were read by immunoSEQ multiplex PCR, and TCRdb kept only the in-frame ones, dropping some. V and J calls plus clone size are reproduced from that table; the DNA served to infer D and trimming. The sample holds a few hundred thousand clones, roughly 82% seen once. The source of the sample is a study of blood T cell repertoires in COVID-19. The length of the CDR3 is 15 residues. Trimming took 5 bases from V and 3 from J, leaving 14 bases between them. Per the germline V gene, CDR1 is SGHTA and CDR2 is FQGNSA.

The sample was peripheral blood. V usage is TRBV7-2 and J usage is TRBJ2-1, with D perhaps TRBD2 (7 bases). This sequence originates from a man older than 75 with acute or convalescent COVID-19. In DNA, the CDR3 is TGTGCCAGCAGCCAAGGGGGGGGGCGCTACAATGAGCAGTTCTTC. Its translation is CASSQGGGRYNEQFF.